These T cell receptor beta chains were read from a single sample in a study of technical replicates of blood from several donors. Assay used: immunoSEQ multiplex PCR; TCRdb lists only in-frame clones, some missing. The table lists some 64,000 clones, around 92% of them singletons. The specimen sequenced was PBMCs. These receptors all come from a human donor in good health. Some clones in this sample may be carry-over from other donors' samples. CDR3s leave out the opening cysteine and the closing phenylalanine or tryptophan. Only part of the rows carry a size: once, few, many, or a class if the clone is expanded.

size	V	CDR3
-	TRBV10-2	ASSEPERGQF
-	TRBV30	AWSTSEGKQETQY
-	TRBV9	ASSVAQVYDNSPLH
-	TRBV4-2	ASSHGRSGSGYEQY
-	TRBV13	ASTLIAGGLKHTQY
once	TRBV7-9	ASSSSTSYNEQF
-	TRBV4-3	ASSQDRLETQY
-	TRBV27	ASSSDRQSAYGYT
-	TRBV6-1	ASSARPGRH
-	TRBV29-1	SVEDRFAGGPTDTQY
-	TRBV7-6	ASSLVDRGRTYNEQF
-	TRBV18	AGASGVTDTQY
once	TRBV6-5	ASARTWGATDTQY
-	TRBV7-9	ASSFQGRETQY
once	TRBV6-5	ATRNSGGRVELF
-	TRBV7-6	ASEDRDGETQY
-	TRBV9	ASSSGTSNTDTQY
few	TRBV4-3	ASSPLAGEDTQY
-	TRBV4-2	ASSQDPGIRLAGGPTNTGELF
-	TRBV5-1	ASSLSGGYNEQF
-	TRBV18	ASSPGQGSEQY
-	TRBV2	ASNYGGFEQY
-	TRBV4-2	ASSQEKTRGGRDTQY
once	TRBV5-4	ASSQGLGEGEQF
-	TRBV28	ASTRDRGYEQY
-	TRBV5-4	ASSSLGGSSGANVLT
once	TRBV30	AWSLTQGNEQF
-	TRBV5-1	ASSLGAPNTEAF
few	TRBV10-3	AIGASGEQYNEQF